Listed below are T cell receptor beta chains from one sample, sequenced in a study of shared clonotypes between healthy human individuals. The method was immunoSEQ multiplex PCR; TCRdb's version includes in-frame clones alone and lacks a portion of them. In the table there are over a million clones, roughly 96% of which are singletons. Sequencing was carried out using naive CD4+ T cells sorted from blood. These receptors originate from a man aged 25 to 45 in good health. Each CDR3 is given with its conserved first and last residue. A D gene is named only where the DNA matches it firmly. Where a row states a size, it is once, few, many or the class of an expanded clone; other rows omit it.

j_call	v_call	d_call	clone_size	cdr3_nt	cdr3_aa
TRBJ2-2	TRBV4-1	.	.	TGCGCCAGCAGCCAGGACCAGAACACCGGGGAGCTGTTTTTT	CASSQDQNTGELFF
TRBJ1-1	TRBV5-1	.	.	TGCGCCAGCAGCTTGGTCGGCCCGGGGAACACTGAAGCTTTCTTT	CASSLVGPGNTEAFF
TRBJ2-7	TRBV19	TRBD1	.	TGTGCCAGTAACTCCGGGACAGGTCACTCCTACGAGCAGTACTTC	CASNSGTGHSYEQYF
TRBJ1-1	TRBV29-1	.	.	TGCAGCGTTGGTTATTACAGGCGAATGAACACTGAAGCTTTCTTT	CSVGYYRRMNTEAFF
TRBJ2-7	TRBV4-1	TRBD1	.	TGCGCCAGCAGCCAAGGGGACAGAAGACCGAGCTCCTACGAGCAGTACTTC	CASSQGDRRPSSYEQYF
TRBJ2-7	TRBV28	.	.	TGTGCCAGCAGTTTCCGAGGGACGGGTCAAGGCGAGCAGTACTTC	CASSFRGTGQGEQYF
TRBJ2-1	TRBV29-1	.	once	TGCAGCGTTGAGAGAGGGGCAAGCTCCTACAATGAGCAGTTCTTC	CSVERGASSYNEQFF
TRBJ1-4	TRBV10-3	TRBD1	.	TGTGCCATCAGGGGGGACAGCCCGATGAATGAAAAACTGTTTTTT	CAIRGDSPMNEKLFF
TRBJ2-1	TRBV18	.	.	TGTGCCACCAAACGTACTGATTATAGGGACAATGAGCAGTTCTTC	CATKRTDYRDNEQFF
TRBJ2-3	TRBV29-1	.	.	TGCAGCGTGGACTGGACAGTCACAGATACGCAGTATTTT	CSVDWTVTDTQYF
TRBJ2-2	TRBV18	TRBD2	.	TGTGCCAGCTCACCTCTAGCGGGAGGGCCGAACACCGGGGAGCTGTTTTTT	CASSPLAGGPNTGELFF
TRBJ2-7	TRBV5-1	TRBD2	.	TGCGCCAGCCGTTCCCTACAAGCGGGAGGAAACGAGCAGTACTTC	CASRSLQAGGNEQYF
TRBJ2-5	TRBV5-1	TRBD1	once	TGCGCCAGCAGCTACGGGACAGGCAAACTACACCAGTACTTC	CASSYGTGKLHQYF
TRBJ2-7	TRBV7-2	.	.	TGTGCCAGCAGCTTAGAGGCAGCCTCCTACGAGCAGTACTTC	CASSLEAASYEQYF
TRBJ2-7	TRBV13	TRBD2	.	TGTGCCAGCAGCCCGCAGGCGGGAGGTCTCCACGAGCAGTACTTC	CASSPQAGGLHEQYF
TRBJ1-2	TRBV10-2	TRBD1	few	TGCGCCAGCAGTCAGGGGGCTGTCAACGGCTACACCTTC	CASSQGAVNGYTF
TRBJ2-5	TRBV5-6	.	few	TGTGCCAGCTCAAAGGGAGCGGTACATCAAGAGACCCAGTACTTC	CASSKGAVHQETQYF
TRBJ2-5	TRBV2	.	.	TGTGCCAGCAGTGCGGGACCGGTGCGGGAGACCCAGTACTTC	CASSAGPVRETQYF
TRBJ2-7	TRBV13	.	once	TGTGCCAGCAGCTTAGGGGCCACCTCCTACGAGCAGTACTTC	CASSLGATSYEQYF
TRBJ2-1	TRBV5-4	.	.	TGTGCCAGCAGCTTGGGGGGGCGGAGGGATGAGCAGTTCTTC	CASSLGGRRDEQFF
TRBJ2-6	TRBV7-3	.	.	TGTGCCAGCGCCCTTGCTGGGGCCAACGTCCTGACTTTC	CASALAGANVLTF
TRBJ2-5	TRBV14	TRBD2	.	TGTGCCAGCAGCCACCGACTAGCGGAGAACCAAGAGACCCAGTACTTC	CASSHRLAENQETQYF
TRBJ2-2	TRBV10-3	TRBD2	once	TGTGCCATCAGTGATCTCGGGGGAGGGAAGACCGGGGAGCTGTTTTTT	CAISDLGGGKTGELFF
TRBJ2-7	TRBV27	TRBD1	.	TGTGCCAGCAGTTTATCGGACAGGGCGAAATACGAGCAGTACTTC	CASSLSDRAKYEQYF
TRBJ2-6	TRBV9	.	.	TGTGCCAGCAGCTTAGCAATGCACTCCATCTCTGGGGCCAACGTCCTGACTTTC	CASSLAMHSISGANVLTF
TRBJ2-2	TRBV25-1	TRBD2	.	TGTGCCAGCACAAAGCGGGAGAACACCGGGGAGCTGTTTTTT	CASTKRENTGELFF
TRBJ2-5	TRBV5-1	TRBD1	once	TGCGCCAGCAGCTTGGGACAGGGGGCTTGGGAGACCCAGTACTTC	CASSLGQGAWETQYF
TRBJ1-2	TRBV13	.	.	TGTGCCAGCAGCTTAGTTAGCGGTAACTATGGCTACACCTTC	CASSLVSGNYGYTF
TRBJ2-7	TRBV11-1	.	.	TGTGCCAGCAGCTTCCGGACAGGCGGAGGGGTCGAGCAGTACTTC	CASSFRTGGGVEQYF
TRBJ2-5	TRBV29-1	TRBD2	.	TGCAGCGTCGGGGGGGCACGGGGGCAAGAGACCCAGTACTTC	CSVGGARGQETQYF
TRBJ1-3	TRBV18	TRBD1	.	TGTGCCAGCTCACCGATGACAGGGGACTCTGGAAACACCATATATTTT	CASSPMTGDSGNTIYF
TRBJ1-1	TRBV9	.	.	TGTGCCAGCAGCGTAGGAGGGGAGAACACTGAAGCTTTCTTT	CASSVGGENTEAFF
TRBJ1-1	TRBV19	.	.	TGTGCCAGTAGCGGCGATTACACTGAAGCTTTCTTT	CASSGDYTEAFF